This TCR beta chain was recovered during a study of blood T cell repertoires in COVID-19. V was trimmed by 10 bases and J by 6 bases, leaving 13 bases between them. CDR3 length equals 12 residues. TCRdb's table, derived via immunoSEQ multiplex PCR, lists solely in-frame clones and lacks some. The table includes 220,000 or so clones, almost 90% detected once. The receptor was isolated from a man aged 30 to 39 who had been exposed to COVID-19. The rearrangement uses TRBV12-3 or TRBV12-4 and TRBJ1-5; tentatively, D is TRBD1 (5 bases). Sequencing was performed on PBMCs or T cells enriched from blood (not recorded which). The CDR3 here is CATTRGGQPQHF. CDR3 bases: TGTGCCACCACCCGCGGGGGTCAGCCCCAGCATTTT.